The 32 T cell receptor beta chains reported below all come from one sample, sequenced in a study of T cell responses to AZD1222 COVID-19 vaccine. Assay: immunoSEQ multiplex PCR; the TCRdb copy retains only in-frame clones and omits some. The data contain about 160,000 clones, 90% to 95% of them singletons. The sample consisted of peripheral blood, taken on day 0 of AZD1222 vaccination. Receptors were obtained from an adult in good health.

There are a few counts of this clone. The chain has TRBV7-2 and TRBJ1-3, with D possibly being TRBD1 (6 bases). This CDR3 has 15 amino acids. CDR1 and CDR2 from the germline V gene are SGHTA and FQGNSA. V dropped 5 bases and J dropped 2 bases, with 13 bases sitting between them. CDR3 region: CASSPQQGAGNTIYF. The CDR3 DNA reads as TGTGCCAGCAGCCCTCAACAGGGTGCTGGAAACACCATATATTTT.

The rearrangement links TRBV28 to TRBJ2-7; no firm D call. V gave up 8 bases and J gave up 1 base, with 12 bases separating them. CDR1 is MDHEN, CDR2 SYDVKM, per germline. The CDR3 is 13 amino acids. Here the CDR3 DNA reads TGTGCCAGCCGATCCGGTGGGTCCTACGAGCAGTACTTC. Translated, it gives CASRSGGSYEQYF.

This clone was seen once. The chain has TRBV7-8 and TRBJ2-7; D could derive from TRBD1 or TRBD2 (5 bases each). V dropped 0 bases and J dropped 3 bases, with 12 bases sitting between them. The CDR3 runs 15 residues. Germline CDR1 SGHVS, CDR2 FQNEAQ. The CDR3, as DNA: TGTGCCAGCAGCTTAGCCCTCGGGACCCTCTACGAGCAGTACTTC. The encoded protein is CASSLALGTLYEQYF. Supplemented by reference TRBV7-8 and TRBJ2-7, the full variable domain reads GAGVSQSPRYKVAKRGQDVALRCDPISGHVSLFWYQQALGQGPEFLTYFQNEAQLDKSGLPSDRFFAERPEGSVSTLKIQRTQQEDSAVYLCASSLALGTLYEQYFGPGTRLTVT.

CDR3 in amino acids: CAIAVGEFQPQHF. Written as DNA, the CDR3 is TGTGCCATCGCTGTAGGGGAATTCCAACCCCAGCATTTT. The rearrangement uses TRBV10-3 and TRBJ1-5, with D perhaps TRBD1 (5 bases). With 8 bases removed from V and 10 bases from J, the gap between germline ends came to 18 bases. Germline CDR1 reads ENHRY; CDR2 reads SYGVKD. This CDR3 region has 13 residues.

The chain carries TRBV9 and TRBJ2-3; D gene ambiguous. Trimming shortened V by 2 bases and J by 0 bases, and 7 bases separated the two germline ends. Germline V CDR1 and CDR2: SGDLS, YYNGEE. This CDR3 contains 14 residues. The CDR3 loop is CASSVASSTDTQYF. The DNA for the CDR3 is TGTGCCAGCAGCGTTGCCTCTAGCACAGATACGCAGTATTTT.

The V call is TRBV11-3, the J call TRBJ1-1, with TRBD1 identical over 10 bases. Germline CDR1 reads SGHNT; CDR2 reads YENEEA. Losses at the gene ends were 2 bases for V and 3 bases for J; bases not matched to a gene: 6. CDR3 length: 16 residues. In nucleotides, the CDR3 is TGTGCCAGCAGCTTAACGGACAGGGGGTGGGACACTGAAGCTTTCTTT. It is translated as CASSLTDRGWDTEAFF.

V is TRBV11-3 and J is TRBJ2-7; TRBD2 might be the D (5 bases). This CDR3 contains 13 residues. Germline-derived CDR1 and CDR2 are SGHNT and YENEEA. The V end was cut by 2 bases, the J end by 3 bases, with 8 bases between. The CDR3 region has the DNA TGTGCCAGCAGCTTAAGAGGGTTCTACGAGCAGTACTTC. It specifies CASSLRGFYEQYF.

The chain recombines TRBV5-1 with TRBJ2-5, with a possible D match to TRBD2 (6 bases). The germline V and J ends were trimmed by 2 bases and 4 bases, with 15 bases remaining between them. Germline CDR1 SGHRS, CDR2 YFSETQ. The CDR3 contains 15 residues. The CDR3 region has the DNA TGCGCCAGCAGCTTCGAAGGAGGGCGCGGAGAGACCCAGTACTTC. Protein sequence: CASSFEGGRGETQYF.

The chain carries TRBV7-9 and TRBJ1-1, with D maybe TRBD1 (5 bases). The CDR3 spans 14 residues. Trimming cost V 2 bases and J 5 bases, with 12 bases left between them. The germline gives CDR1 SEHNR, CDR2 FQNEAQ (reference sequence). The CDR3 protein is CASSLRDPGTEAFF. DNA of the CDR3: TGTGCCAGCAGCTTAAGGGACCCGGGGACTGAAGCTTTCTTT.

The chain recombines TRBV2 with TRBJ2-7, with D possibly being TRBD2 (7 bases). Trimming shortened V by 2 bases and J by 2 bases, and 13 bases separated the two germline ends. The CDR3 extends over 15 amino acids. Per the germline V gene, CDR1 is SNHLY and CDR2 is FYNNEI. CDR3 loop: CASSEKAGATYEQYF. The CDR3 region has the DNA TGTGCCAGCAGTGAAAAGGCGGGGGCTACCTACGAGCAGTACTTC.

Note on this clone: One junction end disagrees with the germline gene, perhaps due to a read error. The chain carries TRBV7-7 and TRBJ1-1, with D possibly being TRBD1 (6 bases). The CDR3 runs 15 residues. Germline V CDR1 and CDR2: SSHAT, FNYEAQ (reference sequence). DNA for the CDR3: TGTGCTAGCAGGGTAACCGGGACAAAGAACACTGAAGCTTTCTTT. Protein sequence: CASRVTGTKNTEAFF. Looking up the rest from reference TRBV7-7 and TRBJ1-1 gives the full variable domain: GAGVSQSPRYKVTKRGQDVTLRCDPISSHATLYWYQQALGQGPEFLTYFNYEAQPDKSGLPSDRFSAERPEGSISTLTIQRTEQRDSAMYRCASRVTGTKNTEAFFGQGTRLTVV.

This rearrangement joins TRBV5-4 to TRBJ2-7; 9 bases are shared with TRBD1. Germline values: CDR1 SGHNT, CDR2 YYREEE (reference sequence). The CDR3 extends over 13 amino acids. V dropped 6 bases and J dropped 2; count of bases not matched to a gene: 3. The CDR3 region has the DNA TGTGCCAGCACCAGGGACAGGGCCTACGAGCAGTACTTC. This sequence encodes CASTRDRAYEQYF.

CDR3 coding DNA: TGTGCCAGCAGCTTCGTTGGACAGGGCTACGAGCAGTACTTC. This encodes CASSFVGQGYEQYF. The chain couples TRBV11-1 to TRBJ2-7; TRBD1 agrees at 8 bases. The CDR3 sequence is 14 residues long. V shed 3 bases and J 3 bases; nucleotides not matched to a gene: 4. Germline CDR1 and CDR2: SGHAT and FQDESV (reference sequence).

The chain couples TRBV5-4 to TRBJ2-7, with 9 bases aligning to TRBD1. Germline loops: CDR1 SGHNT, CDR2 YYREEE (reference sequence). CDR3 length equals 14 residues. Losses at the gene ends were 4 bases for V and 4 bases for J; bases not matched to a gene: 6. In nucleotides, the CDR3 is TGTGCCAGCAGCCGACCGGGACAGGGATACGAGCAGTACTTC. Translating it yields CASSRPGQGYEQYF.

The chain couples TRBV6-2 or TRBV6-3 to TRBJ1-1; TRBD1 agrees at 9 bases. The CDR3 totals 17 residues. Germline CDR1 and CDR2: MNHEY and SVGEGT. Trimming removed 6 bases from V and 1 base from J; junction bases left unmatched: 12. The CDR3 DNA is TGTGCCAGCAGCAGCAACAGGGGGCGGAGTGCGAACACTGAAGCTTTCTTT. Translation: CASSSNRGRSANTEAFF.

The chain is built from TRBV7-8 and TRBJ2-6; D gene uncertain. V lost 5 bases and J lost 8, with 10 bases in between. The germline V gene encodes CDR1 SGHVS and CDR2 FQNEAQ. CDR3 size: 13 residues. The CDR3 region has the DNA TGTGCCAGCAGCCCGCACTTGCCCAACGTCCTGACTTTC. It encodes CASSPHLPNVLTF. The full variable domain, completed using reference TRBV7-8 and TRBJ2-6, is GAGVSQSPRYKVAKRGQDVALRCDPISGHVSLFWYQQALGQGPEFLTYFQNEAQLDKSGLPSDRFFAERPEGSVSTLKIQRTQQEDSAVYLCASSPHLPNVLTFGAGSRLTVL.

The chain uses TRBV5-1 and TRBJ1-3, with unresolved D. CDR1 is SGHRS and CDR2 is YFSETQ in the germline V gene. V was clipped by 5 bases and J by 0 bases, with 12 bases between them. This CDR3 is built from 15 residues. For the CDR3, the DNA is TGCGCCAGCAGTCCACCAACCTCCTCTGGAAACACCATATATTTT. This codes for CASSPPTSSGNTIYF.

The V gene is TRBV7-3, the J gene TRBJ2-1; 10 bases are a match to TRBD1. The CDR3 totals 16 residues. Germline V gene sequence: CDR1 SGHTA, CDR2 FQGTGA. V trimming: 5 bases; J trimming: 8 bases; junction bases outside the gene matches: 12. CDR3 nucleotides: TGTGCCAGCAGCCTAATTAGGACAGGGGGTAACTATGAGCAGTTCTTC. This sequence encodes CASSLIRTGGNYEQFF.

J is TRBJ1-2 and V is TRBV11-2; a weak D match, TRBD1 (5 bases). The germline gives CDR1 SGHAT, CDR2 FQNNGV. Trimming stripped 1 base from V and 8 bases from J, with 8 bases between. The CDR3 has 12 residues. Written as DNA, the CDR3 is TGTGCCAGCAGCTTAGCCAGGGACGGCTACACCTTC. Translated, it gives CASSLARDGYTF. Together with reference TRBV11-2 and TRBJ1-2, the CDR3 gives the full variable domain: EAGVAQSPRYKIIEKRQSVAFWCNPISGHATLYWYQQILGQGPKLLIQFQNNGVVDDSQLPKDRFSAERLKGVDSTLKIQPAKLEDSAVYLCASSLARDGYTFGSGTRLTVV.

The chain recombines TRBV6-1 with TRBJ2-3, with 11 bases matching TRBD2. Germline V gives CDR1 MNHNS, CDR2 SASEGT. The ends lost 4 bases at V and 6 bases at J; junction bases unmatched: 9. The CDR3 has 16 residues. The chain's CDR3 is CASSAGVAGGWDTQYF. The CDR3 bases are TGTGCCAGCAGTGCTGGAGTAGCGGGGGGGTGGGATACGCAGTATTTT.

CDR3 residues: CAIRPGAGATNEKLFF. The CDR3, as DNA: TGTGCCATCAGGCCCGGGGCCGGTGCAACTAATGAAAAACTGTTTTTT. The chain is built from TRBV10-3 and TRBJ1-4, with D possibly being TRBD1 (5 bases). The CDR3 is 16 amino acids. CDR1 is ENHRY and CDR2 is SYGVKD in the germline V gene. V was clipped by 6 bases and J by 0 bases, with 14 bases between them.

The chain uses TRBV6-5 and TRBJ2-3, with 13 bases identical to TRBD2. Germline lookup yields CDR1 MNHEY and CDR2 SVGAGI. CDR3 length: 14 residues. V lost 5 bases and J lost 6; bases outside the gene matches: 2. CDR3 residues: CASSMTSGRDTQYF. The CDR3 DNA follows: TGTGCCAGCAGTATGACTAGCGGGAGGGATACGCAGTATTTT.

The chain couples TRBV6-6 to TRBJ1-1; a possible D gene is TRBD1 (5 bases). Trimming removed 0 bases from V and 6 bases from J, with 11 bases in between. The germline V gene has CDR1 MNHNY and CDR2 SVGAGI (reference sequence). This CDR3 has 14 amino acids. CDR3: CASSYSSDSPEAFF. DNA of the CDR3: TGTGCCAGCAGTTACTCGTCTGACAGCCCTGAAGCTTTCTTT.

The CDR3 region is CASSRETGNTIYF. The CDR3 DNA is TGTGCCAGCAGCCGGGAGACTGGAAACACCATATATTTT. V usage is TRBV6-5 and J usage is TRBJ1-3, with unresolved D. Per the germline V gene, CDR1 is MNHEY and CDR2 is SVGAGI. The CDR3 contains 13 residues. Trimming took 6 bases from V and 2 from J, leaving 8 bases between them.

CDR3 sequence (DNA): TGTGCCAGCTCACCTAATAGCGGGTCGGCGCAGTATTTT. It yields the protein CASSPNSGSAQYF. The gene calls are TRBV18 and TRBJ2-3; 7 positions agree with TRBD2. Germline trimming cut 3 bases from V and 10 bases from J; bases unmatched to any gene: 7. Germline V gene sequence: CDR1 KGHSH, CDR2 LQKENI. CDR3 length equals 13 residues.

The gene calls are TRBV6-2 or TRBV6-3 and TRBJ2-1, with D perhaps matching TRBD2 (5 bases). V shed 6 bases and J shed 2 bases, with 11 bases lying between them. The CDR3 extends over 14 amino acids. Germline V lookup: CDR1 MNHEY, CDR2 SVGEGT. As DNA, the CDR3 is TGTGCCAGCAGCTGGACTCAAACCTACAATGAGCAGTTCTTC. Its translation: CASSWTQTYNEQFF.

V is TRBV7-8 and J is TRBJ2-7, with 9 bases identical to TRBD1. Germline V gives CDR1 SGHVS, CDR2 FQNEAQ. This CDR3 has 15 amino acids. V lost 0 bases, J lost 7 bases, and 7 bases stayed unmatched. The DNA for the CDR3 is TGTGCCAGCAGCTTAGCCCCCGGGACAGGGAGGGAGCAGTACTTC. It yields the protein CASSLAPGTGREQYF.

CDR3: CASGGATGELFF. CDR3 nucleotide sequence: TGTGCGAGCGGGGGCGCCACCGGGGAGCTGTTTTTT. The J gene is TRBJ2-2, the V gene TRBV9; 8 bases map to TRBD2. The CDR3 is 12 residues long. Germline values: CDR1 SGDLS, CDR2 YYNGEE.

CDR3 amino acids: CASREWGGGQPQHF. Written as DNA, the CDR3 is TGTGCCAGCAGGGAATGGGGGGGCGGGCAGCCCCAGCATTTT. V gene TRBV5-8 combines with J gene TRBJ1-5; weak D call: TRBD1 (6 bases). Germline CDR1 reads SGHTS; CDR2 reads YDEGEE. V was shortened by 5 bases and J by 7 bases, with 16 bases between the two germline ends. The CDR3 contains 14 residues.

The chain joins TRBV10-2 to TRBJ2-5; TRBD2 might be the D (5 bases). V lost 7 bases and J 4 bases, leaving 13 bases between the germline ends. This CDR3 comprises 13 residues. CDR1 is WSHSY and CDR2 is SAAADI in the germline V gene. DNA for the CDR3: TGCGCCAGCAAACTAGTCGGCCCAGAGACCCAGTACTTC. Its protein product is CASKLVGPETQYF.

This chain uses TRBV2 with TRBJ2-1; 11 bases are shared with TRBD2. This CDR3 is built from 17 residues. Germline V gene sequence: CDR1 SNHLY, CDR2 FYNNEI. V dropped 8 bases and J dropped 0; count of bases not matched to a gene: 9. The CDR3 loop is CASDFSGGESSYNEQFF. As DNA, the CDR3 is TGTGCCAGCGACTTTAGCGGGGGGGAGAGCTCCTACAATGAGCAGTTCTTC.

V is TRBV6-5 and J is TRBJ2-7; no clear D. V shed 0 bases and J shed 1 base, with 13 bases lying between them. Germline loops: CDR1 MNHEY, CDR2 SVGAGI. The CDR3 is made up of 16 amino acids. The CDR3 is CASSYSGSPSSYEQYF. CDR3 nucleotides: TGTGCCAGCAGTTACTCCGGCAGCCCCTCTTCCTACGAGCAGTACTTC.